This T cell receptor (beta chain) is drawn from a study of cytomegalovirus exposure and HLA in healthy donors. Healthy bone marrow donors made up the donors. This CDR3 region has 17 residues. Germline CDR1 and CDR2: MNHNS and SASEGT. As regards this clone: Its ends do not fully match the called genes, so a read error is possible.

PCR was performed using 60 Vbeta and 13 Jbeta primers. The assay was immunoSEQ multiplex PCR, and TCRdb's table has in-frame clones only and misses some. The sample has about 170,000 clones; under 75% are singletons. Material: PBMCs. The sequence derives from a man in his forties in good health and CMV-seropositive. The rearrangement joins TRBV6-1 to TRBJ2-7, with a weak D call TRBD2 (5 bases). CDR3 DNA sequence: TGTGCCATCAGTGTAATTCTCCAAGCGGACCTATCCTACGAGCAGTACTTC. This gives the protein CAISVILQADLSYEQYF.